The T cell receptor (beta chain) under discussion was sequenced for a study of blood T cells in healthy people across ages. Study-wide results and caveats: Estimated diversity that came from one million T cells was considered an underestimate.

This clonotype was detected many times. The antigen is not known. Caucasian individuals from Russia who were healthy and aged roughly 6 to 100 acted as donors. A minimum of 6 million PBMCs was isolated per sample. Germline loops: CDR1 KGHDR, CDR2 SFDVKD. V trimming: 6 bases; J trimming: 9 bases; junction bases outside the gene matches: 7. The CDR3 totals 14 residues. A second about 7 to 11 cycle PCR used barcoded and J-beta primers. TCRdb analysed the 5' RACE reads with MiXCR anew, one entry per CDR3 protein. The data hold about 1,500,000 distinct CDR3 sequences, with roughly 28% observed a single time.

The rearrangement uses TRBV24-1 and TRBJ2-1, with 10 bases aligning to TRBD2. The clonotype was recovered from a woman aged 30 to 39 in good health. The source material was blood. CDR3 amino acids: CATSKAGGAGEQFF. The CDR3 nucleotides are TGTGCCACCAGTAAAGCGGGAGGGGCTGGTGAGCAGTTCTTC.